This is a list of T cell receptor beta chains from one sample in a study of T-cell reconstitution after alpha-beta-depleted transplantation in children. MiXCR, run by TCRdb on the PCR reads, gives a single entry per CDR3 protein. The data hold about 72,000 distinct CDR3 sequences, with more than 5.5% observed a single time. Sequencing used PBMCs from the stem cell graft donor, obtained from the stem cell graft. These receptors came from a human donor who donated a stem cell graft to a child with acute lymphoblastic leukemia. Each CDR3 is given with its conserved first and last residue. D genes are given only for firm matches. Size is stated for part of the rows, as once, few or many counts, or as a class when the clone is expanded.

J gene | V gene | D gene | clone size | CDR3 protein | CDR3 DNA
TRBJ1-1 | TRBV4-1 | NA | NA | CASSQEKWGTEAFF | TGCGCCAGCAGCCAAGAGAAGTGGGGGACTGAAGCTTTCTTT
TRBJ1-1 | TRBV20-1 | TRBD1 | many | CSARDGARDSLGNTEAFF | TGCAGTGCTAGAGATGGGGCCCGGGACAGCCTAGGAAACACTGAAGCTTTCTTT
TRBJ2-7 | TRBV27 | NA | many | CASSPFRGSYEQYF | TGTGCCAGCAGCCCTTTCCGGGGCTCCTACGAGCAGTACTTC
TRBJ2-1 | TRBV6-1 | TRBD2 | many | CASSQVRGLGQFF | TGTGCCAGCAGTCAAGTTAGAGGACTAGGGCAGTTCTTC
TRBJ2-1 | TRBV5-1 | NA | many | CASSNRTIGGNEQFF | TGCGCCAGCAGCAACCGGACCATAGGGGGCAATGAGCAGTTCTTC
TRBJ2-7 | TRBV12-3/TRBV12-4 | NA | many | CASTQGSYEQYF | TGTGCCAGCACCCAGGGGTCCTACGAGCAGTACTTC
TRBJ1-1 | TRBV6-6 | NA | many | CASRITGTPNTEAFF | TGTGCCAGCAGGATAACCGGGACACCGAACACTGAAGCTTTCTTT
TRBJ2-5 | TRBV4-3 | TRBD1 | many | CASSQRDRGEETQYF | TGCGCCAGCAGCCAGCGTGACAGGGGGGAAGAGACCCAGTACTTC
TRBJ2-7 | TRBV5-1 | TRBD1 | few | CASSLGGQGYEQYF | TGCGCCAGCAGCTTGGGGGGACAGGGCTACGAGCAGTACTTC
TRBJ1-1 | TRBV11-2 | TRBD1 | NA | CARGGQGVAEPFF | TGTGCCAGAGGGGGACAGGGTGTCGCTGAACCTTTCTTT
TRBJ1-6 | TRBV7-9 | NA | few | CASSPPAGDNSPLHF | TGTGCCAGCAGCCCCCCGGCAGGGGACAATTCACCCCTCCACTTT
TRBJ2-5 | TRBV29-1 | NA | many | CSVASRSTGETQYF | TGCAGCGTGGCCTCTCGGAGTACGGGGGAGACCCAGTACTTC
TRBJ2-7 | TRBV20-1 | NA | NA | CSARDPGSSPYEQYF | TGCAGTGCTAGAGATCCCGGGAGCTCTCCCTACGAGCAGTACTTC
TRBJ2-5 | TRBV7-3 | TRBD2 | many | CASSRSGGMGETQYF | TGTGCCAGCAGTCGGAGCGGGGGAATGGGGGAGACCCAGTACTTC
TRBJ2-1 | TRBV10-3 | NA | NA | CAISDNGGYNEQFF | TGTGCCATCAGTGACAACGGGGGCTACAATGAGCAGTTCTTC
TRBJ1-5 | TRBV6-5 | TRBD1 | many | CASSRTGVSNQPQHF | TGTGCCAGCAGCCGGACAGGGGTTAGCAATCAGCCCCAGCATTTT
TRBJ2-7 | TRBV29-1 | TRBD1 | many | CSVEFQDRVSSYEQYF | TGCAGCGTTGAGTTCCAGGACAGGGTTAGTTCCTACGAGCAGTACTTC
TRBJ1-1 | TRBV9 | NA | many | CASSVRENTEAFF | TGTGCCAGCAGCGTGAGAGAGAACACTGAAGCTTTCTTT
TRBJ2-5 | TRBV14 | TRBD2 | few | CASSRYRGGHETQYF | TGTGCCAGCAGCCGCTACCGGGGGGGGCATGAGACCCAGTACTTC
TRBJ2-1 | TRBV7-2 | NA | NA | CASSSRAGSYNEQFF | TGTGCCAGCAGCTCAAGGGCGGGTTCCTACAATGAGCAGTTCTTC
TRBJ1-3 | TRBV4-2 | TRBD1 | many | CASSQPRTGGNTIYF | TGTGCCAGCAGCCAACCCCGGACAGGTGGAAACACCATATATTTT
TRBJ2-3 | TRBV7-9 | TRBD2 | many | CASSTDGSGRRDTQYF | TGTGCCAGCAGCACCGACGGGAGCGGGAGGAGGGATACGCAGTATTTT
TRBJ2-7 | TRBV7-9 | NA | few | CASSRTDTYEQYF | TGTGCCAGCAGCCGGACCGATACCTACGAGCAGTACTTC
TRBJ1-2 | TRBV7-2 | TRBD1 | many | CASSTTGGDYGYTF | TGTGCCAGCAGCACGACAGGGGGGGACTATGGCTACACCTTC
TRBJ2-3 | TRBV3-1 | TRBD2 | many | CASSSKRGPPDTQYF | TGTGCCAGCAGCTCCAAGCGGGGGCCCCCCGATACGCAGTATTTT
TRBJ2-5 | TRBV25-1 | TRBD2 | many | CASSAPGLAQETQYF | TGTGCCAGCAGCGCGCCGGGACTAGCGCAAGAGACCCAGTACTTC
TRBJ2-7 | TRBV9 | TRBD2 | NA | CASSVTGLADYEQYF | TGTGCCAGCAGCGTAACAGGACTAGCGGACTACGAGCAGTACTTC
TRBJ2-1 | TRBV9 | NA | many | CASTGGGAANEQFF | TGTGCCAGCACCGGTGGGGGGGCGGCCAATGAGCAGTTCTTC
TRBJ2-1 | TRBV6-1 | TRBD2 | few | CASSEGREGNEQFF | TGTGCCAGCAGTGAGGGCAGGGAGGGGAATGAGCAGTTCTTC
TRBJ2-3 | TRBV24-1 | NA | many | CATSARDRISTDTQYF | TGTGCCACCAGTGCACGGGACCGAATCAGCACAGATACGCAGTATTTT
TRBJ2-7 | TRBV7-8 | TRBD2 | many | CASSLLAGVGEQYF | TGTGCCAGCAGCCTCCTAGCGGGAGTAGGGGAGCAGTACTTC
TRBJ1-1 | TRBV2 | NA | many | CVSSTVREAFF | TGTGTCAGCTCGACAGTACGTGAAGCTTTCTTT
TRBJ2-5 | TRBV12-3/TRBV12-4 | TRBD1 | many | CASSSPGQGQETQYF | TGTGCCAGCAGCTCCCCGGGACAGGGACAAGAGACCCAGTACTTC
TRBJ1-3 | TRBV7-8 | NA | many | CASTVGVNRAGNTIYF | TGTGCCAGCACCGTGGGCGTAAACAGGGCTGGAAACACCATATATTTT
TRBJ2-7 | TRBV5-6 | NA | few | CASNRGNIDEQYF | TGTGCCAGCAACCGGGGAAACATCGACGAGCAGTACTTC
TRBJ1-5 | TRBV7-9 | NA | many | CASSLFCSNQPQHF | TGTGCCAGCAGCTTATTTTGCAGCAATCAGCCCCAGCATTTT
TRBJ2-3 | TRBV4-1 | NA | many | CASSQDPGISTDTQYF | TGCGCCAGCAGCCAAGATCCGGGGATCTCCACAGATACGCAGTATTTT
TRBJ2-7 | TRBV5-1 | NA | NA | CASSFVALGTYEQYF | TGCGCCAGCAGCTTCGTCGCCTTGGGGACATACGAGCAGTACTTC
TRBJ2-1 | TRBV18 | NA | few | CASSLTGQGNEQFF | TGTGCCAGCTCATTAACAGGGCAGGGCAATGAGCAGTTCTTC
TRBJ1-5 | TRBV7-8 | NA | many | CASSPLQGWDQPQHF | TGTGCCAGCAGCCCCCTACAGGGTTGGGATCAGCCCCAGCATTTT
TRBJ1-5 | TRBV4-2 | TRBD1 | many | CASSQRQGMGNQPQHF | TGTGCCAGCAGCCAGCGACAGGGGATGGGCAATCAGCCCCAGCATTTT
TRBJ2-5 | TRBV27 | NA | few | CASSFGTYETQYF | TGTGCCAGCAGTTTCGGGACATATGAGACCCAGTACTTC
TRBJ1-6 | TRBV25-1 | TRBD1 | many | CASSPSQGANSPLHF | TGTGCCAGCAGTCCTTCACAGGGGGCGAATTCACCCCTCCACTTT
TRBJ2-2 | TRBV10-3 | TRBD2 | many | CAISESDSGDTGELFF | TGTGCCATCAGTGAGTCTGACAGCGGGGACACCGGGGAGCTGTTTTTT
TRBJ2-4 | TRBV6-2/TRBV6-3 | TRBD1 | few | CASSSTSPGTGTWAKNIQYF | TGTGCCAGCAGTTCGACCAGTCCCGGGACAGGGACGTGGGCCAAAAACATTCAGTACTTC
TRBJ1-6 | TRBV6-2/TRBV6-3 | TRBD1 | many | CASTPGQENSPLHF | TGTGCCAGCACCCCGGGACAGGAGAATTCACCCCTCCACTTT
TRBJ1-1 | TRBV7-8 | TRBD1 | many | CASSFGSGGSTEAFF | TGTGCCAGCAGCTTTGGTTCAGGGGGCTCCACTGAAGCTTTCTTT
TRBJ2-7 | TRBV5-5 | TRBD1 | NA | CASTPGTGEYEQYF | TGTGCCAGCACCCCCGGGACAGGGGAATACGAGCAGTACTTC
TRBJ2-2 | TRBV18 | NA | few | CASSPRDTGELFF | TGTGCCAGCTCACCAAGGGACACCGGGGAGCTGTTTTTT
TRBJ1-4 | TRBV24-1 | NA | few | CATSESGHREKLFF | TGTGCCACCAGTGAATCGGGACATAGAGAAAAACTGTTTTTT
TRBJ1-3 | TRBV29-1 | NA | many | CSVEGTGTNTIYF | TGCAGCGTTGAAGGAACCGGGACCAACACCATATATTTT
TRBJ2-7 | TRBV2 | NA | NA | CASMREGIYEQYF | TGTGCCAGCATGAGGGAAGGGATCTACGAGCAGTACTTC
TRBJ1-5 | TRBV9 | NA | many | CASSVDGSQPQHF | TGTGCCAGCAGCGTAGATGGAAGTCAGCCCCAGCATTTT
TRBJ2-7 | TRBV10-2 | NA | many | CASVDSQAYEQYF | TGCGCCAGTGTGGACAGCCAAGCCTACGAGCAGTACTTC
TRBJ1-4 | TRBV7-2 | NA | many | CASSLQTQALFF | TGTGCCAGCAGCTTGCAGACCCAAGCCCTGTTTTTT
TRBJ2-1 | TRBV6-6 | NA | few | CASSYSKGNEQFF | TGTGCCAGCAGTTACTCGAAGGGCAATGAGCAGTTCTTC
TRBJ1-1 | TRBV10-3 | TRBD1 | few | CAISGTGTVNTEAFF | TGTGCCATCAGTGGAACCGGGACAGTGAACACTGAAGCTTTCTTT